This T cell receptor beta chain was captured in a study of T-cell memory formation after mild COVID-19. This clonotype was counted only a few times. Its target is unknown. 5'RACE primed from the constant segment yielded TCR alpha and TCR beta cDNA libraries bearing sample barcodes and UMIs. A single record per CDR3 protein comes from TCRdb applying MiXCR to the 5' RACE reads. The table shows roughly 480,000 distinct CDR3 sequences, with around 25% occurring only once. The CDR3 sequence is 14 residues long. CDR1 is KGHSH and CDR2 is LQKENI in the germline V gene. Trimming took 0 bases from V and 5 from J, leaving 11 bases between them. Overall study findings and caveats: Second-wave clones peaking on day 37 lacked confirmed SARS-CoV-2 specificity. Contracting clones localized mainly to CM and EM when CD4+ and mainly to EMRA when CD8+. Cross-reactive memory apparently joined, as some responding clones appeared in pre-infection memory.

The sequence derives from an adult woman who had mild COVID-19 (a few samples of this study predate the infection). Cell type and time point are not known. The sample taken for sequencing was PBMCs or a T cell subset sorted from them (not recorded which). The rearrangement links TRBV18 to TRBJ2-7; no firm D call. CDR3 nucleotides: TGTGCCAGCTCACCACCCTCCCGAAAGGACGAGCAGTACTTC. Residues: CASSPPSRKDEQYF.